This TCR beta chain was sequenced during a study of vaccination effects on CD4 cells after COVID-19. Study information: Vaccination followed sampling of two convalescent patients by 16 days and one week respectively.

On this clone itself: What it binds is not known.

Overall study results and limits: Clones induced by infection and by vaccine showed marked clonal contraction late after vaccination. Post-vaccine spike-reactive clones in convalescents were mainly new vaccine-induced clones.

Repertoires were generated with immunoSEQ multiplex PCR, while TCRdb's copy carries only in-frame clones and drops some. The data show fewer than 25,000 clones, around 76% seen once. The germline V gene has CDR1 LNHDA and CDR2 SQIVND (reference sequence). CDR3 length equals 16 residues. With 6 bases removed from V and 2 bases from J, the gap between germline ends came to 19 bases. Pools of viral peptides were used by the ViraFEST assay to expand antigen-specific CD4+ T cells ahead of sequencing. At the end of about ten days of culture, CD4+ T cells were isolated. According to PCR results, the person was infected with SARS-CoV-2 between March and December 2020. Half-medium replacement with IL-2 medium occurred on days 3 and 7.

Sequences were derived from CD4+ T cells from PBMCs cultured with SARS-CoV-2 spike peptides, sampled before COVID-19 vaccination. J is TRBJ1-1 and V is TRBV19; D possibly corresponds to TRBD1 (6 bases). The clonotype was recovered from a human donor who had a prior SARS-CoV-2 infection. CDR3 in amino acids: CASRAFLGGRNTEAFF. As DNA, the CDR3 is TGTGCCAGTAGGGCATTCCTCGGGGGCCGTAACACTGAAGCTTTCTTT.